This note documents a single TCR beta chain sequence. Clones were read by immunoSEQ multiplex PCR, and TCRdb kept only the in-frame ones, dropping some. The sample lists about 170,000 clones; approximately 85% were seen once. This entry is derived from a study of blood T cell repertoires in COVID-19. Trimming at V came to 4 bases and at J to 4 bases, leaving 3 bases not matched to a gene. The CDR3 covers 13 residues. CDR1 SGHNT and CDR2 YYREEE come from the germline V gene (reference sequence). V gene TRBV5-4 combines with J gene TRBJ1-2, with 8 bases matching TRBD1. The TCR sequence derives from a man older than 75 with COVID-19, enrolled during active disease. Specimen: peripheral blood. The CDR3, as DNA: TGTGCCAGCAGCCCGGACAGGGCCTATGGCTACACCTTC. As protein: CASSPDRAYGYTF.